This TCR beta chain was sequenced in a study of technical replicates of blood from a handful of donors. Sequencing used immunoSEQ multiplex PCR; TCRdb keeps in-frame clones, though not all of them. The sample lists over 80,000 clones; 96% were seen once. V lost 8 bases and J lost 7, with 14 bases in between. The germline gives CDR1 MNHEY, CDR2 SVGAGI. The CDR3 extends over 12 amino acids. The source is a human donor in good health. This chain joins TRBV6-5 and TRBJ1-1; D is possibly TRBD1 (5 bases). Sequenced input: T cells isolated from PBMCs. This chain's CDR3 is CASAGYGVEAFF. In nucleotides, the CDR3 is TGTGCCAGCGCAGGGTATGGAGTTGAAGCTTTCTTT.